One sample yielded the 22 T cell receptor beta chains listed below, sequenced in a study of patients and donors after allogeneic stem cell transplantation. MiXCR was run by TCRdb on the RT-PCR reads, yielding one entry per CDR3 protein. This sample yields fewer than 250,000 distinct CDR3 sequences, of which 11% to 15% are seen a single time; roughly 11% belongs to the top ten. Sequencing was performed on blood, either unsorted or a sorted T cell fraction (not recorded which). Every receptor here comes from a human donor who was either an allogeneic HSCT recipient or a stem cell or donor lymphocyte infusion donor (not recorded which). It is not recorded whose cells these are; they may come from a transplant donor.

The chain is built from TRBV19 and TRBJ2-7; D ambiguous. The CDR3 totals 9 residues. Germline V CDR1 and CDR2: LNHDA, SQIVND (reference sequence). Trimming shortened V by 10 bases and J by 4 bases, and 5 bases separated the two germline ends. The CDR3 DNA sequence: TGTGCCACCGAATACGAGCAGTACTTC. This codes for CATEYEQYF.

This clonotype was detected ten times or more. The CDR3 DNA is TGCAGTGCTAGGGCTGACAGGGGTAATGAAAAACTGTTTTTT. Protein sequence: CSARADRGNEKLFF. The rearrangement links TRBV20-1 to TRBJ1-4; 8 bases match TRBD1. This CDR3 spans 14 amino acids. Germline V gene sequence: CDR1 DFQATT, CDR2 SNEGSKA (reference sequence). V trimming: 3 bases; J trimming: 4 bases; junction bases outside the gene matches: 4.

The chain is built from TRBV6-2 or TRBV6-3 and TRBJ1-2; D is uncertain. V lost 0 bases to trimming and J lost 3 bases, with 8 bases between them. The CDR3 has 14 amino acids. The V gene's germline CDR1 is MNHEY and CDR2 SVGEGT. CDR3 region: CASSYSNRYYGYTF. As DNA, the CDR3 is TGTGCCAGCAGTTACTCGAACAGATACTATGGCTACACCTTC.

This clonotype was recorded many times. The chain couples TRBV30 to TRBJ2-2; D is perhaps TRBD2 (7 bases). The germline gives CDR1 GTSNPN, CDR2 SVGIG (reference sequence). The CDR3 covers 15 residues. The ends were cut back, 0 bases at V and 2 bases at J, with 10 bases in the middle. The CDR3 DNA is TGTGCCTGGAGTGTCGGGGGGCTAAACACCGGGGAGCTGTTTTTT. Encoded protein: CAWSVGGLNTGELFF.

This clonotype was seen at least ten times. The V gene is TRBV3-1, the J gene TRBJ2-2; 9 bases line up with TRBD2. Losses at the gene ends were 1 base for V and 7 bases for J; bases not matched to a gene: 4. Germline V gene lookup returns CDR1 LGHDT and CDR2 YNNKEL (reference sequence). The CDR3 extends over 15 amino acids. The CDR3 region has the DNA TGTGCCAGCAGCCAAGTAGCGGGGGCCGGCGGGGAGCTGTTTTTT. Protein sequence: CASSQVAGAGGELFF.

This clonotype has a handful of counts. J is TRBJ1-1 and V is TRBV3-1; no reliable D call. Looked up from germline, CDR1 is LGHDT and CDR2 is YNNKEL (reference sequence). V dropped 1 base and J dropped 5 bases, with 8 bases sitting between them. This CDR3 comprises 13 residues. Written as DNA, the CDR3 is TGTGCCAGCAGCCAAGTCGTGAGGACTGAAGCTTTCTTT. Encoded protein: CASSQVVRTEAFF.

This clonotype showed up many times. The rearrangement links TRBV5-1 to TRBJ1-2; 7 bases map to TRBD1. The CDR3 runs 14 residues. Germline CDR1 is SGHRS and CDR2 is YFSETQ. The J segment lost 4 bases and the V segment lost 0 bases, leaving 3 bases of the junction unmatched. CDR3 sequence reads: CASSLGQGGYGYTF. The CDR3, as DNA: TGCGCCAGCAGCTTGGGACAGGGTGGCTATGGCTACACCTTC.

The chain employs TRBV7-9 and TRBJ1-2; D may be TRBD1 (6 bases). The V gene lost 3 bases and the J gene lost 4 bases, with 15 bases spanning the gap. The CDR3 loop spans 15 amino acids. The germline V gene encodes CDR1 SEHNR and CDR2 FQNEAQ (reference sequence). The CDR3 coding sequence is TGTGCCAGCAGCTTGGACAGCGCCAACTTCTATGGCTACACCTTC. It codes for CASSLDSANFYGYTF.

In this sample, this clonotype turned up a few times. V usage is TRBV18 and J usage is TRBJ2-5, with D possibly matching TRBD1 (5 bases). Germline V gives CDR1 KGHSH, CDR2 LQKENI. V lost 6 bases to trimming and J lost 2 bases, with 16 bases between them. This CDR3 comprises 15 residues. DNA for the CDR3: TGTGCCAGCTCGCCCTTACAGGATAAACAAGAGACCCAGTACTTC. Residues: CASSPLQDKQETQYF.

This clonotype was seen more than once but under ten times. The V and J genes are TRBV7-3 and TRBJ1-1, with D possibly TRBD1 on 5 matching bases. The V and J ends lost 5 bases and 5 bases respectively, with 12 bases between them. Germline V CDR1 and CDR2: SGHTA, FQGTGA. CDR3 length equals 13 residues. This CDR3 reads CASSPDGGTEAFF. As DNA, the CDR3 is TGTGCCAGCAGCCCCGACGGGGGGACTGAAGCTTTCTTT.

In this sample, this clonotype turned up a few times. The chain couples TRBV5-1 to TRBJ2-2; 9 bases line up with TRBD2. Germline trimming cut 0 bases from V and 6 bases from J; bases unmatched to any gene: 12. CDR1 is SGHRS, CDR2 YFSETQ, per germline. The CDR3 contains 18 residues. The CDR3 bases are TGCGCCAGCAGCTTGGCCCTAAGGTCTAGCGGGGATGCCGGGGAGCTGTTTTTT. Translation: CASSLALRSSGDAGELFF.

The sample holds many counts of this clonotype. This chain uses TRBV11-2 with TRBJ1-1; TRBD1 aligns across 9 bases. CDR3 length: 17 residues. The junction had 13 bases not matched to a gene; V was cut back by 5 bases and J by 3 bases. Germline values: CDR1 SGHAT, CDR2 FQNNGV. In nucleotides, the CDR3 is TGTGCCAGCAGCCGCGCCGGGACAGGGCTTTTGGACACTGAAGCTTTCTTT. Protein: CASSRAGTGLLDTEAFF.

In nucleotides, the CDR3 is TGTGCCAGCAGCGTTCAGATCGGCACTGAAGCTTTCTTT. It specifies CASSVQIGTEAFF. V gene TRBV4-2 combines with J gene TRBJ1-1; D remains unclear. The ends were cut back, 5 bases at V and 4 bases at J, with 11 bases in the middle. Germline lookup yields CDR1 LGHNA and CDR2 YNFKEQ. The CDR3 has 13 amino acids.

This clonotype was picked up many times. This chain joins TRBV2 and TRBJ1-2, with D perhaps matching TRBD1 (5 bases). Germline CDR1 SNHLY, CDR2 FYNNEI. The CDR3 runs 15 residues. Trimming pared 3 bases from V and 5 bases from J, leaving 16 bases between. The CDR3: CASSDPGDGAYGYTF. The DNA for the CDR3 is TGTGCCAGCAGTGATCCTGGGGACGGCGCGTATGGCTACACCTTC.

This clonotype has more than one count but fewer than ten. The chain is built from TRBV12-3 or TRBV12-4 and TRBJ2-1; 15 nucleotides align to TRBD2. J lost 2 bases, V lost 5 bases, and 4 bases had no gene match. This CDR3 is 17 amino acids long. The CDR3 nucleotides read TGTGCCAGCAGTCCAAGGACTAGCGGGAGGGCCTACAATGAGCAGTTCTTC. Amino acids: CASSPRTSGRAYNEQFF.

Note on this clonotype: This sequence may be a read error, since a much larger clone differs from it by one base. The CDR3 nucleotides read TGTGCCAGCACCCCAGGGGGCCGGAACACTGAAGCTTTCTTT. The encoded protein is CASTPGGRNTEAFF. The chain uses TRBV6-1 and TRBJ1-1; 8 bases map to TRBD1. Losses at the gene ends were 7 bases for V and 1 base for J; bases not matched to a gene: 5. This CDR3 has 14 amino acids. The germline CDR1 and CDR2 sequences are MNHNS and SASEGT.

This clonotype was counted at least ten times. The CDR3 region has the DNA TGTGCCACCAGCATACGGGACAGGCCCAACTATGGCTACACCTTC. This codes for CATSIRDRPNYGYTF. The rearrangement uses TRBV15 and TRBJ1-2; 8 bases are a match to TRBD1. The CDR3 extends over 15 amino acids. V was pared by 4 bases and J by 2 bases, with 6 bases of the junction left unmatched. CDR1 and CDR2 (germline): LNHNV, YYDKDF (reference sequence).

This clonotype was observed a few times. The chain links TRBV6-5 to TRBJ1-4; unclear D gene. The V and J ends lost 4 bases and 0 bases respectively, with 9 bases between them. Germline V gene sequence: CDR1 MNHEY, CDR2 SVGAGI. This CDR3 has 15 amino acids. In nucleotides, the CDR3 is TGTGCCAGCAGTTTAAACAGAGCAACTAATGAAAAACTGTTTTTT. This translates into CASSLNRATNEKLFF.

V is TRBV6-7 and J is TRBJ1-4, with TRBD1 identical over 7 bases. TRBV6-7 is noted as an ORF with a role that remains uncertain. The junction had 1 base not matched to a gene; V was cut back by 6 bases and J by 3 bases. The CDR3 spans 13 residues. The CDR3 coding sequence is TGTGCCAGCAGGGGACAGTCTAATGAAAAACTGTTTTTT. Residues: CASRGQSNEKLFF.

This clonotype came up many times. The chain couples TRBV6-2 or TRBV6-3 to TRBJ2-3, with a possible D match to TRBD2 (6 bases). The CDR3 runs to 13 residues. Germline V gene lookup returns CDR1 MNHEY and CDR2 SVGEGT. V lost 5 bases to trimming and J lost 4 bases, with 10 bases between them. CDR3 nucleotide sequence: TGTGCCAGCAGTGGGGACTTTCCAGATACGCAGTATTTT. This translates into CASSGDFPDTQYF.

This clonotype was seen more than once but under ten times. The chain uses TRBV9 and TRBJ1-6, with 9 positions matching TRBD1. V was clipped by 3 bases and J by 9 bases; unmatched bases: 7. The CDR3 loop spans 15 amino acids. The V gene's germline CDR1 is SGDLS and CDR2 YYNGEE. CDR3 sequence reads: CASSAGTGWGSPLHF. The CDR3 nucleotides read TGTGCCAGCAGCGCTGGGACAGGGTGGGGTTCACCCCTCCACTTT.

V usage is TRBV12-3 or TRBV12-4 and J usage is TRBJ1-4; D perhaps matches TRBD1 (5 bases). This CDR3 is built from 12 residues. V lost 4 bases, J lost 13 bases, and 13 bases lay in between. This chain's CDR3 is CASSSGTTGLFF. The CDR3 DNA reads as TGTGCCAGCAGTTCCGGGACCACGGGACTGTTTTTT.